A single T cell receptor beta chain is shown here with its context. Its antigen is not identified. The data originate from a study of T cell responses to AZD1222 COVID-19 vaccine. Study conclusions and caveats: Close to half of spike-specific TCRs reportedly recognize unmutated variant regions. Recipients of AZD1222 seropositive at baseline numbered only 5 to 7. It should be noted that donors were predominantly white British and more often female, and clonal diversity was possibly underestimated. No day 14 peak samples; only post-peak repertoires were characterized.

The junction had 3 bases not matched to a gene; V was cut back by 6 bases and J by 5 bases. The germline gives CDR1 LNHDA, CDR2 SQIVND (reference sequence). The CDR3 extends over 12 amino acids. Only in-frame clones appear in the TCRdb table, and some are missing; sequencing was by immunoSEQ multiplex PCR. The sample lists fewer than 150,000 clones, 93% seen once, with about 1% in the top ten. The sequencing here drew on peripheral blood, taken on day 0 of AZD1222 vaccination. The chain employs TRBV19 and TRBJ1-2; 7 bases map to TRBD1. This clonotype was obtained from an adult in good health. CDR3 in amino acids: CASSTTGYGYTF. CDR3 nucleotide sequence: TGTGCCAGTAGCACGACAGGGTATGGCTACACCTTC.